Each of the 12 T cell receptor beta chains below was sequenced from the same sample in a study of T cells in Graves' hyperthyroidism and ophthalmopathy. From RNA transcripts, TCR beta CDR3 regions were amplified. RT-PCR in the first round (using the HTBI primer set) targeted the TCR CDR3. TCRdb reanalysed the multiplex PCR reads using MiXCR and keeps one entry per CDR3 protein. The sample shows 700,000 or so distinct CDR3 sequences, around 17% of them seen only once. Sequencing was performed on blood. The source of these receptors is a man between 18 and 29 years old with Graves' hyperthyroidism.

This clonotype was observed a few times. This chain links TRBV3-1 with TRBJ2-7; a possible D gene is TRBD2 (6 bases). V lost 4 bases, J lost 3 bases, and 13 bases lay in between. The germline CDR1 and CDR2 sequences are LGHDT and YNNKEL (reference sequence). The CDR3 consists of 14 residues. CDR3 bases: TGTGCCAGCAGCCTTCATCGGGGGAGCTACGAGCAGTACTTC. Translation gives CASSLHRGSYEQYF.

This clonotype has a count of ten or more. The V and J genes are TRBV20-1 and TRBJ2-1, with D possibly being TRBD1 or TRBD2 (5 bases each). Germline values: CDR1 DFQATT, CDR2 SNEGSKA (reference sequence). V was pared by 4 bases and J by 4 bases, with 17 bases between. The CDR3 has 15 amino acids. CDR3 nucleotides: TGCAGTGCTATCGGGCGGGTCGCAGGGTACAATGAGCAGTTCTTC. Translation: CSAIGRVAGYNEQFF.

V usage is TRBV24-1 and J usage is TRBJ2-5; perhaps TRBD1 as D (5 bases). V was pared by 4 bases and J by 4 bases, with 9 bases between. The V gene's germline CDR1 is KGHDR and CDR2 SFDVKD. CDR3 length: 13 amino acids. This chain's CDR3 is CATSDRARETQYF. The CDR3 DNA reads TGTGCCACCAGTGACAGGGCCAGAGAGACCCAGTACTTC.

The table lists this clonotype with a few counts. The gene calls are TRBV29-1 and TRBJ1-1, with D maybe TRBD1 (5 bases). The ends were cut back, 7 bases at V and 6 bases at J, with 18 bases in the middle. From germline, CDR1 is SQVTM and CDR2 ANQGSEA. CDR3 length: 13 residues. CDR3 region: CSATFQGTPEAFF. Here the CDR3 DNA reads TGCAGCGCAACCTTTCAGGGTACCCCTGAAGCTTTCTTT. The variable domain in full, completed from reference TRBV29-1 and TRBJ1-1, reads SAVISQKPSRDICQRGTSLTIQCQVDSQVTMMFWYRQQPGQSLTLIATANQGSEATYESGFVIDKFPISRPNLTFSTLTVSNMSPEDSSIYLCSATFQGTPEAFFGQGTRLTVV.

This clonotype was seen only a few times. The chain links TRBV3-1 to TRBJ2-3; no clear D. There are 15 residues in the CDR3. With 0 bases removed from V and 5 bases from J, the gap between germline ends came to 12 bases. CDR1 and CDR2 (germline): LGHDT, YNNKEL (reference sequence). CDR3 sequence (DNA): TGTGCCAGCAGCCAAGAACCCTTCTCCGGAGATACGCAGTATTTT. The encoded protein is CASSQEPFSGDTQYF.

This clonotype was found a few times. The rearrangement links TRBV29-1 to TRBJ2-1; D could derive from TRBD1 or TRBD2 (5 bases each). The V gene's germline CDR1 is SQVTM and CDR2 ANQGSEA. The CDR3 sequence is 13 residues long. V gave up 0 bases and J gave up 13 bases, with 16 bases separating them. CDR3 protein: CSVEDQWLGVQFF. CDR3 DNA sequence: TGCAGCGTTGAAGATCAGTGGTTGGGGGTCCAGTTCTTC.

The table lists this clonotype with a few counts. The rearrangement links TRBV6-1 to TRBJ1-2; D gene uncertain. The V and J ends lost 8 bases and 6 bases respectively, with 19 bases between them. The CDR3 sequence is 14 residues long. Germline CDR1 reads MNHNS; CDR2 reads SASEGT. This CDR3 is CASGDAPATHGYTF. As DNA, the CDR3 is TGTGCCAGCGGCGATGCCCCAGCGACTCATGGCTACACCTTC.

This clonotype was seen a few times. The J gene is TRBJ1-3, the V gene TRBV7-2; unclear D gene. Between the trimmed V and J ends, which lost 4 bases and 2 bases, there was a span of 6 bases. This CDR3 has 13 amino acids. Germline CDR1 SGHTA, CDR2 FQGNSA. CDR3 loop: CASSWSPGNTIYF. For the CDR3, the DNA is TGTGCCAGCAGCTGGAGTCCTGGAAACACCATATATTTT.

The rearrangement links TRBV6-6 to TRBJ1-6; D call uncertain. Trimming removed 0 bases at V and 7 bases at J, with 10 bases between. Germline loops: CDR1 MNHNY, CDR2 SVGAGI (reference sequence). The CDR3 loop spans 15 amino acids. Here the CDR3 DNA reads TGTGCCAGCAGTTACTCGCCATCTCCAAATTCACCCCTCCACTTT. Its translation is CASSYSPSPNSPLHF.

The sample holds many counts of this clonotype. The chain carries TRBV2 and TRBJ1-1; tentatively, D is TRBD1 (5 bases). CDR3 length equals 16 residues. Germline CDR1 SNHLY, CDR2 FYNNEI. Trimming left V 2 bases short and J 3 bases short, with 16 bases between. The DNA for the CDR3 is TGTGCCAGCAGTGAATTATGGTCAGGGTTGGACACTGAAGCTTTCTTT. Its translation is CASSELWSGLDTEAFF.

This clonotype was seen at least ten times. The rearrangement links TRBV30 to TRBJ2-1; TRBD2 matches 11 bases. Unmatched junction bases numbered 10, after V lost 2 bases and J lost 4 bases. Germline assignment: CDR1 GTSNPN and CDR2 SVGIG (reference sequence). The CDR3 has 17 residues. The CDR3 here is CAWSPLFSSGRYNEQFF. Here the CDR3 DNA reads TGTGCCTGGAGTCCTCTCTTCTCTAGCGGGAGGTACAATGAGCAGTTCTTC. The full variable domain, its missing parts supplied by reference TRBV30 and TRBJ2-1, is SQTIHQWPATLVQPVGSPLSLECTVEGTSNPNLYWYRQAAGRGLQLLFYSVGIGQISSEVPQNLSASRPQDRQFILSSKKLLLSDSGFYLCAWSPLFSSGRYNEQFFGPGTRLTVL.

This clonotype showed up just a few times. The rearrangement uses TRBV19 and TRBJ2-1; D perhaps matches TRBD1 (6 bases). The V end was cut by 6 bases, the J end by 0 bases, with 18 bases between. The CDR3 has 17 residues. Germline CDR1 reads LNHDA; CDR2 reads SQIVND (reference sequence). The CDR3 bases are TGTGCCAGTAGCATCGGGGACACCTTAAGCTCCTACAATGAGCAGTTCTTC. Translated, it gives CASSIGDTLSSYNEQFF.